These 28 T cell receptor beta chains originate from one sample sequenced in a study of T cell responses to AZD1222 COVID-19 vaccine. TCRdb keeps only in-frame clones here, not all; method: immunoSEQ multiplex PCR. The data hold over 95,000 clones, with approximately 87% observed a single time. The starting material was peripheral blood, obtained on day 0 of AZD1222 vaccination. Receptor source: an adult in good health.

The chain is built from TRBV28 and TRBJ1-1; D is undetermined. This CDR3 has 13 amino acids. Trimming took 2 bases from V and 6 from J, leaving 10 bases between them. Germline lookup yields CDR1 MDHEN and CDR2 SYDVKM. The CDR3 loop is CASSLNRISEAFF. The CDR3 DNA is TGTGCCAGCAGTTTAAATCGGATATCTGAAGCTTTCTTT.

This clone was seen a single time. The rearrangement uses TRBV19 and TRBJ1-1, with a weak D call TRBD1 (5 bases). V lost 8 bases and J lost 4, with 14 bases in between. Per the germline V gene, CDR1 is LNHDA and CDR2 is SQIVND (reference sequence). This CDR3 is built from 13 residues. CDR3 residues: CASGAMLGTEAFF. The DNA of the CDR3 is TGTGCCAGTGGGGCTATGTTGGGCACTGAAGCTTTCTTT.

The rearrangement links TRBV2 to TRBJ1-2; possibly TRBD1 for D (5 bases). This CDR3 comprises 15 residues. V shed 7 bases and J shed 7 bases, with 22 bases lying between them. Germline lookup yields CDR1 SNHLY and CDR2 FYNNEI. As DNA, the CDR3 is TGTGCCAGCACCCCACGGGGGTCCCGGAGAGGTGGCTACACCTTC. Its translation is CASTPRGSRRGGYTF.

The chain joins TRBV6-5 to TRBJ2-3; D not resolved. V lost 6 bases, J lost 1 base, and 5 bases lay in between. This CDR3 region has 12 residues. Germline assignment: CDR1 MNHEY and CDR2 SVGAGI. The DNA for the CDR3 is TGTGCCAGCAGCCGGGGCACAGATACGCAGTATTTT. The encoded protein is CASSRGTDTQYF.

This chain links TRBV28 with TRBJ1-2, with D tentatively TRBD1 (6 bases). The CDR3 loop spans 13 amino acids. The germline gives CDR1 MDHEN, CDR2 SYDVKM. V lost 6 bases and J 4 bases, leaving 12 bases between the germline ends. CDR3 protein: CASSLRGLYGYTF. CDR3 DNA sequence: TGTGCCAGCAGCCTCCGGGGGCTCTATGGCTACACCTTC.

The chain is built from TRBV9 and TRBJ2-1, with 8 bases that match TRBD1. Trimming at V came to 2 bases and at J to 2 bases, leaving 3 bases not matched to a gene. The CDR3 length is 15 residues. Germline V gives CDR1 SGDLS, CDR2 YYNGEE. The CDR3 spells CASSVTGGAYNEQFF. The CDR3 bases are TGTGCCAGCAGCGTTACAGGGGGAGCCTACAATGAGCAGTTCTTC.

V is TRBV21-1 and J is TRBJ2-2; the table's D gene call, TRBD2, was not cross checked with the DNA. TRBV21-1 corresponds to a pseudogene. This CDR3 is 20 amino acids long. CDR3 coding DNA: TGTGCCAGCAGCAACCCCATGGCGACTAGCAGCCTCGCGAACACCGGGGAGCTGTTTTTT. This encodes CASSNPMATSSLANTGELFF.

The V gene is TRBV28, the J gene TRBJ1-5, with 11 positions matching TRBD1. V lost 2 bases, J lost 2 bases, and 5 bases stayed unmatched. Germline assignment: CDR1 MDHEN and CDR2 SYDVKM. The CDR3 covers 17 residues. This CDR3 is CASSLGWTGGGNQPQHF. The CDR3 coding sequence is TGTGCCAGCAGTTTAGGATGGACAGGGGGCGGCAATCAGCCCCAGCATTTT.

This rearrangement joins TRBV2 to TRBJ1-3; 7 nucleotides align to TRBD1. This CDR3 spans 14 amino acids. CDR1 is SNHLY, CDR2 FYNNEI, per germline. V gave up 8 bases and J gave up 1 base; unmatched junction bases: 5. CDR3 residues: CASYRGASGNTIYF. The CDR3 DNA reads TGTGCCAGCTACAGGGGCGCATCTGGAAACACCATATATTTT.

The chain uses TRBV4-3 and TRBJ2-1, with a possible D match to TRBD2 (5 bases). The CDR3 totals 15 residues. The germline CDR1 and CDR2 sequences are LGHNA and YSLEER. The V end was cut by 1 base, the J end by 8 bases, with 15 bases between. The chain's CDR3 is CASSQGGESFDEQFF. The CDR3 DNA reads as TGCGCCAGCAGCCAAGGGGGAGAGTCGTTCGATGAGCAGTTCTTC.

This chain uses TRBV24-1 with TRBJ1-4, with D unclear. Germline CDR1 reads KGHDR; CDR2 reads SFDVKD. Between the trimmed V and J ends, which lost 3 bases and 13 bases, there was a span of 14 bases. The CDR3 loop spans 13 amino acids. CDR3 protein: CATSDPSGGLLFF. The CDR3 DNA sequence: TGTGCCACCAGTGATCCCTCAGGTGGGCTACTGTTTTTT.

CDR3 coding DNA: TGTGCTAGTGGTTTGGACCAAGGACCGTCTGAGACCCAGTACTTC. Translation: CASGLDQGPSETQYF. The chain couples TRBV12-5 to TRBJ2-5; D gene ambiguous. Trimming removed 1 base at V and 5 bases at J, with 14 bases between. Germline lookup yields CDR1 LGHNT and CDR2 FRNRAP. The CDR3 loop spans 15 amino acids. The full variable domain, with the rest looked up from reference TRBV12-5 and TRBJ2-5, is DARVTQTPRHKVTEMGQEVTMRCQPILGHNTVFWYRQTMMQGLELLAYFRNRAPLDDSGMPKDRFSAEMPDATLATLKIQPSEPRDSAVYFCASGLDQGPSETQYFGPGTRLLVL.

This clone was observed a single time. The chain combines TRBV3-1 (or the pseudogene TRBV3-2) with TRBJ2-3; TRBD2 agrees at 8 bases. V gave up 4 bases and J gave up 3 bases; unmatched junction bases: 6. Germline CDR1 and CDR2: LGHDT and YNNKEL (reference sequence). The CDR3 spans 15 residues. The CDR3 reads CASSPVGGRTDTQYF. Written as DNA, the CDR3 is TGTGCCAGCAGCCCAGTCGGCGGGAGGACAGATACGCAGTATTTT.

The CDR3 sequence: CASRRAGVTGELFF. The CDR3 DNA is TGTGCCAGCCGGCGGGCAGGCGTCACCGGGGAGCTGTTTTTT. The chain has TRBV11-3 and TRBJ2-2; TRBD2 might be the D (5 bases). The V and J ends lost 8 bases and 4 bases respectively, with 14 bases between them. The CDR3 is 14 amino acids. Per the germline V gene, CDR1 is SGHNT and CDR2 is YENEEA.

V usage is TRBV19 and J usage is TRBJ1-4, with D maybe TRBD1 (6 bases). The CDR3 extends over 14 amino acids. The germline V and J ends were trimmed by 4 bases and 8 bases, with 14 bases remaining between them. Germline CDR1 is LNHDA and CDR2 is SQIVND (reference sequence). CDR3 in amino acids: CASSTTGITEKLFF. The CDR3 DNA sequence: TGTGCCAGTAGTACTACAGGGATAACGGAAAAACTGTTTTTT.

A remark on this clone: The junction departs from germline at one end; a sequencing error may be responsible. The gene calls are TRBV24-1 and TRBJ1-1, with unresolved D. The CDR3 totals 11 residues. Germline V lookup: CDR1 KGHDR, CDR2 SFDVKD. CDR3: CATSDLAGSTF. CDR3 DNA sequence: TGTGCCACCAGTGATTTAGCCGGGTCCACTTTT.

V is TRBV18 and J is TRBJ2-2, with D tentatively TRBD2 (6 bases). CDR1 is KGHSH and CDR2 is LQKENI in the germline V gene. V was shortened by 1 base and J by 7 bases, with 19 bases between the two germline ends. There are 17 residues in the CDR3. The DNA of the CDR3 is TGTGCCAGCTCACCACGGATTCCCCAGGCCGGGGGCGGGGAGCTGTTTTTT. Amino acids: CASSPRIPQAGGGELFF.

This clone has only one observation. The chain is built from TRBV4-2 and TRBJ1-6, with D possibly matching TRBD1 (6 bases). CDR1 and CDR2 from the germline V gene are LGHNA and YNFKEQ. CDR3 length equals 14 residues. V shed 5 bases and J shed 6 bases, with 11 bases lying between them. The CDR3 protein is CASSTPGVNSPLHF. The CDR3 DNA follows: TGTGCCAGCAGCACCCCAGGGGTTAATTCACCCCTCCACTTT.

The CDR3 DNA reads TGCGCCAGCAGCTATGGACAGGGCTACGAGCAGTACTTC. Residues: CASSYGQGYEQYF. The rearrangement joins TRBV4-3 to TRBJ2-7; the match to TRBD1 covers 8 bases. Trimming removed 5 bases from V and 3 bases from J; junction bases left unmatched: 3. The CDR3 contains 13 residues. Germline CDR1 is LGHNA and CDR2 is YSLEER.

The chain couples TRBV5-6 to TRBJ2-1, with unresolved D. The CDR3 spans 13 residues. The germline V and J ends were trimmed by 0 bases and 3 bases, with 4 bases remaining between them. CDR1 SGHDT and CDR2 YYEEEE come from the germline V gene. CDR3 nucleotides: TGTGCCAGCAGCTTGGGTATCTACAATGAGCAGTTCTTC. Residues: CASSLGIYNEQFF.

The V and J genes are TRBV13 and TRBJ2-7, with 11 bases matching TRBD1. The germline V gene encodes CDR1 PRHDT and CDR2 FYEKMQ (reference sequence). The CDR3 sequence is 15 residues long. V trimming: 6 bases; J trimming: 7 bases; junction bases outside the gene matches: 11. CDR3 residues: CASSISGTGGNEQYF. The CDR3 nucleotides read TGTGCCAGCAGTATATCCGGGACAGGGGGAAATGAGCAGTACTTC.

This chain joins TRBV2 and TRBJ2-6; D is uncertain. Trimming took off 5 bases at V and 0 bases at J, with 11 bases between the two ends. The CDR3 is 16 amino acids. Germline-derived CDR1 and CDR2 are SNHLY and FYNNEI. DNA for the CDR3: TGTGCCAGCAGTTCGGACGGCCTCTCTGGGGCCAACGTCCTGACTTTC. Its translation: CASSSDGLSGANVLTF.

This chain uses TRBV6-1 with TRBJ2-5; 12 bases are a match to TRBD2. The CDR3 spans 15 residues. V was pared by 2 bases and J by 4 bases, with 2 bases of the junction left unmatched. Per germline, CDR1 MNHNS and CDR2 SASEGT. This chain's CDR3 is CASSELAGGRETQYF. Written as DNA, the CDR3 is TGTGCCAGCAGTGAACTAGCGGGAGGGCGAGAGACCCAGTACTTC.

V gene TRBV4-2 combines with J gene TRBJ2-1; 9 bases fit TRBD2. Germline CDR1 LGHNA, CDR2 YNFKEQ. V gave up 4 bases and J gave up 6 bases; unmatched junction bases: 13. CDR3 length equals 17 residues. CDR3 sequence: CASSPFTAGGLTNEQFF. The CDR3 DNA follows: TGTGCCAGCAGCCCTTTTACAGCGGGAGGCCTTACCAATGAGCAGTTCTTC.

This sequence joins TRBV9 and TRBJ2-1, with D possibly called TRBD1 or TRBD2 (5 bases each). Germline-derived CDR1 and CDR2 are SGDLS and YYNGEE. This CDR3 contains 18 residues. V dropped 2 bases and J dropped 0 bases, with 18 bases sitting between them. Here the CDR3 reads CASSVTPPGPGSYNEQFF. The DNA for the CDR3 is TGTGCCAGCAGCGTTACTCCACCGGGGCCGGGCTCCTACAATGAGCAGTTCTTC.

This chain connects TRBV5-1 to TRBJ2-7, with no clear D. Germline lookup yields CDR1 SGHRS and CDR2 YFSETQ. V gave up 1 base and J gave up 2 bases, with 10 bases separating them. The CDR3 sequence is 14 residues long. The CDR3 DNA reads TGCGCCAGCAGCTTGAGTCCAGGCCCCTACGAGCAGTACTTC. Encoded protein: CASSLSPGPYEQYF.

This clone appeared a single time. V gene TRBV4-3 combines with J gene TRBJ1-5; D may be TRBD1 (6 bases). Trimming removed 1 base from V and 9 bases from J, with 13 bases in between. There are 14 residues in the CDR3. Germline CDR1 is LGHNA and CDR2 is YSLEER. CDR3 sequence reads: CASSQATGQRPQHF. Written as DNA, the CDR3 is TGCGCCAGCAGCCAAGCGACAGGACAACGGCCCCAGCATTTT.

The chain couples TRBV15 to TRBJ1-3, with D hard to call. The germline gives CDR1 LNHNV, CDR2 YYDKDF (reference sequence). The CDR3 totals 14 residues. V was clipped by 5 bases and J by 3 bases, with 11 bases between them. The DNA for the CDR3 is TGTGCCACCAGCGGTTGGGGTCTTGGAAACACCATATATTTT. It is translated as CATSGWGLGNTIYF.